In its sample, the clone carrying this TCR beta chain was seen a few times. The length of the CDR3 is 15 residues. The J segment lost 3 bases and the V segment lost 6 bases, leaving 11 bases of the junction unmatched. Germline V gene sequence: CDR1 SQVTM, CDR2 ANQGSEA. The assay was immunoSEQ multiplex PCR, and TCRdb's table has in-frame clones only and misses some. The table lists roughly 97,000 clones, around 84% of them singletons. These data belong to a study of blood T cell repertoires in COVID-19. Overall study context: PBMCs, B-cell-depleted T cells, or T cells provided the cDNA or gDNA that made up the material.

This chain links TRBV29-1 with TRBJ2-7; 10 bases match TRBD2. This receptor was identified in a man between 60 and 70 years old with acute or convalescent COVID-19. The specimen sequenced was peripheral blood. CDR3 amino acids: CSVVFSGRTVYEQYF. The CDR3 coding sequence is TGCAGCGTAGTCTTTAGCGGGAGGACGGTCTACGAGCAGTACTTC.